The rows below give T cell receptor beta chains drawn from one sample of a study of T-cell memory formation after mild COVID-19. From the 5' RACE reads, TCRdb called clonotypes with MiXCR, one entry per CDR3 protein. The table shows fewer than 700,000 distinct CDR3 sequences, with around 17% occurring only once. What was sequenced was PBMCs or a T cell subset sorted from them (not recorded which). These receptors came from an adult woman who had mild COVID-19 (a few samples of this study predate the infection). Cell type and time point are not known. Each CDR3 is given with its conserved first and last residue. Fields, in order: CDR3 protein, CDR3 DNA, V gene, J gene, clone size, D gene. The D gene is left open where the match is weak. Where a row states a size, it is once, few, many or the class of an expanded clone; other rows omit it.

CAISESGEKLFF	TGTGCCATCAGTGAGTCTGGTGAAAAACTGTTTTTT	TRBV10-3	TRBJ1-4	few	NA
CASSPVTVSNQPQHF	TGTGCCAGCTCACCAGTGACCGTTAGCAATCAGCCCCAGCATTTT	TRBV18	TRBJ1-5	NA	NA
CASSLAPGYSNQPQHF	TGCGCCAGCAGCTTGGCGCCAGGTTATAGCAATCAGCCCCAGCATTTT	TRBV5-1	TRBJ1-5	NA	NA
CASTGTSGRLGYIQYF	TGTGCCAGCACCGGGACTAGCGGGAGGTTAGGTTACATTCAGTACTTC	TRBV6-1	TRBJ2-4	NA	TRBD2
CSLSGGRVDTQYF	TGCAGCCTCAGTGGGGGGCGGGTAGATACGCAGTATTTT	TRBV29-1	TRBJ2-3	NA	NA
CASSSGLAGSSYEQYF	TGTGCCAGCAGCTCTGGCCTAGCGGGGAGCTCCTACGAGCAGTACTTC	TRBV7-9	TRBJ2-7	few	TRBD2
CAISEVTGTVNPGELFF	TGTGCCATCAGTGAGGTGACCGGGACAGTAAACCCCGGGGAGCTGTTTTTT	TRBV10-3	TRBJ2-2	NA	TRBD1
CASSQEPGLAGPTDTQYF	TGTGCCAGCAGCCAAGAACCGGGACTAGCGGGCCCCACAGATACGCAGTATTTT	TRBV4-2	TRBJ2-3	few	TRBD2
CASSLGTIYEQYF	TGTGCCAGCAGCCTAGGGACTATCTACGAGCAGTACTTC	TRBV7-6	TRBJ2-7	NA	TRBD2
CASSSIGAAQYF	TGTGCCAGCAGCTCGATAGGGGCTGCTCAGTACTTC	TRBV7-9	TRBJ2-4	few	NA
CASSLTSQGRGTDTQYF	TGTGCCAGCAGCTTAACGTCCCAGGGAAGGGGCACAGATACGCAGTATTTT	TRBV7-3	TRBJ2-3	NA	NA
CASSPQTDTQYF	TGTGCCAGCAGTCCGCAAACAGATACGCAGTATTTT	TRBV12-3/TRBV12-4	TRBJ2-3	few	NA
CASSQQGGYVMGEQYF	TGCGCCAGCAGCCAACAGGGTGGTTATGTTATGGGCGAGCAGTACTTC	TRBV4-1	TRBJ2-7	NA	NA
CASSLAQTGTGELFF	TGTGCCAGCAGCTTAGCCCAGACAGGGACCGGGGAGCTGTTTTTT	TRBV7-2	TRBJ2-2	NA	TRBD1
CAWSGIPRGELFF	TGTGCCTGGAGTGGGATCCCCCGCGGGGAGCTGTTTTTT	TRBV30	TRBJ2-2	NA	NA
CASSVSQIYSTGANVLTF	TGTGCCAGCAGCGTCTCACAGATTTATAGCACTGGGGCCAACGTCCTGACTTTC	TRBV9	TRBJ2-6	few	NA
CASSHRTGEPQHF	TGTGCCAGCAGCCACCGTACGGGGGAGCCCCAGCATTTT	TRBV3-1	TRBJ1-5	few	NA
CASSSSGRAREQYF	TGTGCCAGCAGCTCCAGCGGGAGGGCCCGGGAGCAGTACTTC	TRBV5-4	TRBJ2-7	NA	TRBD2
CASSPVRWGADSNQPQHF	TGCGCCAGCAGCCCCGTTAGATGGGGGGCGGATAGCAATCAGCCCCAGCATTTT	TRBV4-1	TRBJ1-5	few	NA
CASSPSSTGGTEAFF	TGTGCCAGCTCACCATCTTCCACAGGGGGCACTGAAGCTTTCTTT	TRBV18	TRBJ1-1	few	TRBD1
CASSQEVVRVGNSPLHF	TGTGCCAGCAGCCAAGAAGTGGTTCGGGTAGGGAATTCACCCCTCCACTTT	TRBV14	TRBJ1-6	few	NA
CASSLVGQVQETQYF	TGTGCCAGCAGCTTAGTAGGGCAGGTCCAAGAGACCCAGTACTTC	TRBV7-9	TRBJ2-5	NA	NA
CASSTGASNQPQHF	TGTGCCAGCAGTACAGGGGCAAGCAATCAGCCCCAGCATTTT	TRBV27	TRBJ1-5	NA	TRBD1
CSVAPRQGNYGYTF	TGCAGCGTTGCTCCGAGACAGGGAAACTATGGCTACACCTTC	TRBV29-1	TRBJ1-2	NA	TRBD1
CASGLPNEKLFF	TGTGCCAGCGGGTTGCCTAATGAAAAGCTGTTTTTT	TRBV12-3/TRBV12-4	TRBJ1-4	few	NA
CASSFSEWNEQYF	TGCGCCAGCAGCTTCTCGGAGTGGAACGAGCAGTACTTC	TRBV5-1	TRBJ2-7	few	NA
CASSLTRTSGGTDTQYF	TGTGCCAGCAGCTTAACCCGGACTAGCGGGGGCACAGATACGCAGTATTTT	TRBV7-3	TRBJ2-3	NA	TRBD2
CASSFYQGRYNEQFF	TGTGCCAGCAGCTTCTACCAGGGGCGGTACAATGAGCAGTTCTTC	TRBV7-9	TRBJ2-1	once	NA
CAIREERGTDTQYF	TGTGCCATCAGGGAAGAAAGGGGCACAGATACGCAGTATTTT	TRBV10-3	TRBJ2-3	NA	NA
CASSPRGGLRNIQYF	TGTGCCAGCAGTCCAAGAGGCGGGCTTAGGAACATTCAGTACTTC	TRBV27	TRBJ2-4	NA	NA
CASSLTMGGSSYNEQFF	TGTGCCAGCAGCTTAACGATGGGGGGAAGCTCCTACAATGAGCAGTTCTTC	TRBV11-3	TRBJ2-1	NA	NA
CASSPKTGPMNTEAFF	TGTGCCAGTAGTCCGAAGACAGGGCCTATGAACACTGAAGCTTTCTTT	TRBV19	TRBJ1-1	few	TRBD1
CASSLDWGSTDTQYF	TGTGCCAGCAGCTTAGATTGGGGGTCGACAGATACGCAGTATTTT	TRBV7-6	TRBJ2-3	once	NA
CATSRESRAHEQFF	TGTGCCACCAGCAGAGAAAGTAGGGCCCATGAGCAGTTCTTC	TRBV15	TRBJ2-1	few	NA
CASSYDAGVETQYF	TGTGCCAGCAGTTATGACGCGGGAGTAGAGACCCAGTACTTC	TRBV6-2/TRBV6-3	TRBJ2-5	NA	TRBD2
CASSQDHRGWVPDEQYF	TGTGCCAGCAGCCAAGATCACAGGGGCTGGGTTCCGGACGAGCAGTACTTC	TRBV14	TRBJ2-7	many	TRBD1
CASRSAGRELFF	TGTGCCAGCAGGTCCGCCGGTAGAGAACTGTTTTTT	TRBV12-3/TRBV12-4	TRBJ1-4	few	NA
CASSQGSSGLAGPKEYF	TGTGCCAGCAGCCAAGGAAGTTCGGGACTAGCGGGCCCTAAGGAGTACTTC	TRBV3-1	TRBJ2-7	NA	TRBD2
CSARRSGGSTDTQYF	TGCAGTGCTAGACGTAGCGGAGGTAGCACAGATACGCAGTATTTT	TRBV20-1	TRBJ2-3	few	NA
CASSPFDRTDQYF	TGTGCCAGCAGCCCCTTCGACAGGACGGACCAGTACTTC	TRBV5-4	TRBJ2-7	few	NA
CASSLSGLAGSYNEQFF	TGTGCCAGCAGCTTATCGGGCCTAGCGGGATCCTACAATGAGCAGTTCTTC	TRBV7-3	TRBJ2-1	few	TRBD2
CASSKGGGYEQYF	TGTGCCAGCAGCAAAGGGGGCGGCTACGAGCAGTACTTC	TRBV7-6	TRBJ2-7	few	TRBD1
CASSLQTRTYEQETQYF	TGTGCCAGCAGCTTACAGACCCGAACGTATGAACAAGAGACCCAGTACTTC	TRBV7-6	TRBJ2-5	few	NA
CASTPGGFGELFF	TGTGCCAGCACCCCAGGAGGTTTCGGGGAGCTGTTTTTT	TRBV6-2/TRBV6-3	TRBJ2-2	few	NA
CASSLLAESYNEQFF	TGCGCCAGCAGCTTACTAGCGGAGTCCTACAATGAGCAGTTCTTC	TRBV5-1	TRBJ2-1	many	TRBD2
CASSLKWNTGELFF	TGTGCCAGCAGCCTCAAGTGGAACACCGGGGAGCTGTTTTTT	TRBV6-5	TRBJ2-2	NA	NA
CASSFNLGTEAFF	TGTGCCAGCAGTTTCAACCTTGGGACTGAAGCTTTCTTT	TRBV12-3/TRBV12-4	TRBJ1-1	NA	NA
CASSFRWTSGFSPTYNEQFF	TGTGCCAGCAGCTTTCGGTGGACTAGCGGCTTTTCCCCGACCTACAATGAGCAGTTCTTC	TRBV7-8	TRBJ2-1	NA	TRBD2
CASTSVAQETQYF	TGTGCCAGCACCTCGGTGGCCCAAGAGACCCAGTACTTC	TRBV7-2	TRBJ2-5	NA	NA
CASSQDYGYNYGYTF	TGTGCCAGCAGCCAAGATTACGGGTACAACTATGGCTACACCTTC	TRBV14	TRBJ1-2	NA	NA
CASSNSGPRHTQYF	TGTGCCAGTAGTAATAGCGGGCCACGGCATACGCAGTATTTT	TRBV19	TRBJ2-3	NA	TRBD2
CASSPGTEAYEQYF	TGCGCCAGCAGCCCCGGGACAGAAGCCTACGAGCAGTACTTC	TRBV5-1	TRBJ2-7	few	TRBD1
CASSPRGSGGAYEQYF	TGTGCCAGCAGCCCCCGCGGGAGTGGGGGAGCCTACGAGCAGTACTTC	TRBV7-2	TRBJ2-7	many	TRBD2
CASSKGAWGYGYTF	TGTGCCAGCAGCAAGGGGGCCTGGGGCTATGGCTACACCTTC	TRBV12-3/TRBV12-4	TRBJ1-2	NA	TRBD1
CASSQGGGAEAFF	TGTGCCAGCAGCCAAGGTGGGGGAGCTGAAGCTTTCTTT	TRBV4-2	TRBJ1-1	NA	NA
CASSYTPGLAGQFF	TGTGCCAGCAGTTACACCCCGGGACTAGCGGGGCAGTTCTTC	TRBV6-2/TRBV6-3	TRBJ2-1	NA	TRBD2
CASSGTAVGGTQYF	TGTGCCAGTAGCGGGACAGCAGTAGGGGGGACCCAGTACTTC	TRBV19	TRBJ2-5	NA	TRBD1
CASSLGGQYTGELFF	TGTGCCAGCAGCTTGGGGGGACAGTACACCGGGGAGCTGTTTTTT	TRBV5-4	TRBJ2-2	NA	TRBD1
CASSLSTGLSNTEAFF	TGCGCCAGCAGCTTATCTACAGGGCTATCGAACACTGAAGCTTTCTTT	TRBV5-1	TRBJ1-1	few	NA